This entry lists 27 T cell receptor beta chains sequenced from one sample in a study of T cell changes during pregnancy in multiple sclerosis (dated by TCRdb to the late 2010s). Libraries were prepared through the immunoSEQ multiplex PCR assay. The immuneACCESS repertoire file appears here via TCRdb, limited to in-frame rearrangements. These files lack a portion of the clones; in checked studies, under half of the deficit traces to unresolved V genes, and the cause of the others is not known. In this sample the table shows under 50,000 clones, just under 95% of which occur a single time. The ten largest make up 0.55% to 0.85% of the sample. The sample here was CD4+ T cells from peripheral blood mononuclear cells, taken in the first trimester of pregnancy. The receptors were sampled from a female donor with multiple sclerosis, enrolled in a pregnancy study.

The V and J genes are TRBV7-2 and TRBJ2-7, with a tentative D call TRBD2 (6 bases). The CDR3 has 16 amino acids. Germline V gene data show CDR1 as SGHTA and CDR2 as FQGNSA. Trimming shortened V by 5 bases and J by 7 bases, and 24 bases separated the two germline ends. The CDR3 DNA follows: TGTGCCAGCAGCCAATCGGCGGGACTCATATTTTTGGAGCAGTACTTC. Protein sequence: CASSQSAGLIFLEQYF.

This chain uses TRBV5-1 with TRBJ2-1; 10 positions match TRBD1. Germline CDR1 and CDR2: SGHRS and YFSETQ. The CDR3 runs 17 residues. Trimming took 3 bases from V and 9 from J; bases not matched to a gene: 15. CDR3 sequence: CASSYQRQGAKFGEQFF. In DNA form, the CDR3 reads TGCGCCAGCAGCTACCAAAGACAGGGGGCGAAGTTCGGTGAGCAGTTCTTC.

The rearrangement links TRBV5-8 to TRBJ2-3; 8 nucleotides line up with TRBD1. There are 15 residues in the CDR3. V shed 8 bases, J shed 1 base, and the junction held 9 bases outside the gene matches. The V gene's germline CDR1 is SGHTS and CDR2 YDEGEE. CDR3 sequence (DNA): TGTGCCAGTAGTAGGGAGGACAGGGGCACAGATACGCAGTATTTT. It yields the protein CASSREDRGTDTQYF.

The chain recombines TRBV20-1 with TRBJ2-1, with D perhaps matching TRBD1 (6 bases). This CDR3 spans 11 amino acids. Germline V lookup: CDR1 DFQATT, CDR2 SNEGSKA (reference sequence). V was trimmed by 6 bases and J by 8 bases, leaving 11 bases between them. DNA for the CDR3: TGCAGTGCCAGCAGGGGACATGAGCAGTTCTTC. Amino acids: CSASRGHEQFF.

Here the CDR3 reads CASSSGGGNEKLFF. Written as DNA, the CDR3 is TGTGCCAGCAGTTCCGGGGGGGGTAATGAAAAACTGTTTTTT. The chain carries TRBV28 and TRBJ1-4, with D perhaps matching TRBD1 (5 bases). The CDR3 is 14 residues long. Germline CDR1 is MDHEN and CDR2 is SYDVKM. V lost 4 bases and J lost 4, with 10 bases in between.

A remark on this clone: The junction differs from germline at one of its ends, possibly a read error. V gene TRBV6-4 combines with J gene TRBJ1-2, with 10 bases identical to TRBD1. The CDR3 totals 13 residues. Germline V gene sequence: CDR1 MRHNA, CDR2 SNTAGT. CDR3 residues: CASSVTGQGSLFF. The CDR3 DNA reads as TGTGCCAGCAGTGTAACGGGACAGGGGTCCCTCTTCTTC.

Here the CDR3 DNA reads TGTGCCAGCAGCTTAGCAGGGGCGCCCTACGAGCAGTACTTC. This encodes CASSLAGAPYEQYF. The chain carries TRBV5-4 and TRBJ2-7; tentatively, D is TRBD1 (6 bases). Deletions cut 2 bases from V and 2 bases from J, with 11 bases between. Per germline, CDR1 SGHNT and CDR2 YYREEE (reference sequence). This CDR3 spans 14 amino acids.

This sequence joins TRBV7-2 and TRBJ2-5, with 8 positions matching TRBD1. V lost 1 base and J lost 4; bases outside the gene matches: 2. This CDR3 contains 14 residues. Germline V gene data show CDR1 as SGHTA and CDR2 as FQGNSA. Here the CDR3 reads CASSLDRGAETQYF. The CDR3 region has the DNA TGTGCCAGCAGCTTAGACAGGGGGGCAGAGACCCAGTACTTC.

The chain has TRBV27 and TRBJ2-2; TRBD2 matches at 11 bases. Per germline, CDR1 MNHEY and CDR2 SMNVEV (reference sequence). V gave up 3 bases and J gave up 3 bases; unmatched junction bases: 6. This CDR3 comprises 17 residues. CDR3 bases: TGTGCCAGCAGTTTTAGCGGGAGGGCCCCGGACACCGGGGAGCTGTTTTTT. Amino acids: CASSFSGRAPDTGELFF.

This clone occurred once. Germline is not matched at one junction end, which may reflect a read error. The J gene is TRBJ2-7, the V gene TRBV19; 10 bases line up with TRBD1. The CDR3 extends over 13 amino acids. The V gene's germline CDR1 is LNHDA and CDR2 SQIVND (reference sequence). The DNA of the CDR3 is TGTGCCAGTAGGACAGGGGGCTCCCACGAGCAGTACTTC. Protein sequence: CASRTGGSHEQYF.

CDR3 DNA sequence: TGTGCCAGCAGCCATCTCCTCAAGGGGGCCGCCCACGAGCAGTACTTC. It is translated as CASSHLLKGAAHEQYF. This sequence joins TRBV14 and TRBJ2-7; 7 positions match TRBD1. V was clipped by 3 bases and J by 5 bases; unmatched bases: 13. The CDR3 loop spans 16 amino acids. Germline CDR1 and CDR2: SGHDN and FVKESK.

This chain joins TRBV27 and TRBJ2-3, with D hard to call. The CDR3 is 17 amino acids. Trimming shortened V by 6 bases and J by 1 base, and 20 bases separated the two germline ends. In germline, CDR1 is MNHEY, CDR2 SMNVEV (reference sequence). The CDR3 sequence: CASSSRRRQTGTDTQYF. CDR3 coding DNA: TGTGCCAGCAGCTCCCGGCGACGACAAACAGGCACAGATACGCAGTATTTT.

This chain uses TRBV6-5 with TRBJ2-3; 10 nucleotides align to TRBD2. CDR1 MNHEY and CDR2 SVGAGI come from the germline V gene. This CDR3 is 15 amino acids long. The V segment lost 5 bases and the J segment 1 base; nucleotides outside the gene matches: 3. In nucleotides, the CDR3 is TGTGCCAGCAGTCGTGGACTAGCGGGCACAGATACGCAGTATTTT. This sequence encodes CASSRGLAGTDTQYF.

The table lists this clone with a count of one. The chain uses TRBV4-2 and TRBJ2-4; D unresolved. The CDR3 contains 13 residues. Germline V gene data show CDR1 as LGHNA and CDR2 as YNFKEQ. V was clipped by 1 base and J by 5 bases, with 6 bases between them. CDR3 amino acids: CASSQVRENIQYF. CDR3 nucleotide sequence: TGTGCCAGCAGCCAAGTTCGAGAAAACATTCAGTACTTC.

This chain connects TRBV6-4 to TRBJ2-7; a possible D gene is TRBD2 (7 bases). V was pared by 11 bases and J by 1 base, with 24 bases between. The CDR3 spans 16 residues. Germline V gene sequence: CDR1 MRHNA, CDR2 SNTAGT. CDR3 sequence (DNA): TGTGCCGTACAGGGCTGGGCTGCGGGAGTATCCTACGAGCAGTACTTC. This translates into CAVQGWAAGVSYEQYF.

Here the CDR3 reads CASMRTGGDEKLFF. The CDR3 DNA sequence: TGTGCCAGTATGAGGACAGGGGGCGATGAAAAACTGTTTTTT. The chain is built from TRBV19 and TRBJ1-4; 11 nucleotides align to TRBD1. This CDR3 has 14 amino acids. V dropped 7 bases and J dropped 6; count of bases not matched to a gene: 4. Germline assignment: CDR1 LNHDA and CDR2 SQIVND (reference sequence).

The chain employs TRBV4-2 and TRBJ2-7; a weak D match, TRBD1 (5 bases). Per the germline V gene, CDR1 is LGHNA and CDR2 is YNFKEQ. V was cut by 0 bases and J by 0 bases, with 18 bases left in between. The CDR3 loop spans 18 amino acids. As DNA, the CDR3 is TGTGCCAGCAGCCAAGATTTGGTTGGACAAACAACCTCCTACGAGCAGTACTTC. It is translated as CASSQDLVGQTTSYEQYF.

The gene calls are TRBV5-1 and TRBJ2-3; TRBD2 aligns across 10 bases. The ends lost 0 bases at V and 6 bases at J; junction bases unmatched: 10. The CDR3 is 17 residues long. In germline, CDR1 is SGHRS, CDR2 YFSETQ. The CDR3 DNA follows: TGCGCCAGCAGCTTGGATTCGGCTAGCGGGAGAGTGGATACGCAGTATTTT. It codes for CASSLDSASGRVDTQYF. Together with reference TRBV5-1 and TRBJ2-3, the CDR3 gives the full variable domain: KAGVTQTPRYLIKTRGQQVTLSCSPISGHRSVSWYQQTPGQGLQFLFEYFSETQRNKGNFPGRFSGRQFSNSRSEMNVSTLELGDSALYLCASSLDSASGRVDTQYFGPGTRLTVL.

The chain has TRBV5-1 and TRBJ1-1; perhaps TRBD1 as D (5 bases). Germline CDR1 is SGHRS and CDR2 is YFSETQ. This CDR3 comprises 14 residues. Deletions cut 4 bases from V and 6 bases from J, with 16 bases between. CDR3 loop: CASSPGTLGAEAFF. CDR3 DNA sequence: TGCGCCAGCAGCCCAGGGACTTTGGGCGCTGAAGCTTTCTTT.

The chain links TRBV29-1 to TRBJ2-1; D is undetermined. Germline V gene lookup returns CDR1 SQVTM and CDR2 ANQGSEA. This CDR3 is 13 amino acids long. The germline V and J ends were trimmed by 1 base and 7 bases, with 11 bases remaining between them. This CDR3 reads CSVEGTPRNEQFF. The CDR3, as DNA: TGCAGCGTTGAAGGCACTCCTCGAAATGAGCAGTTCTTC.

The DNA for the CDR3 is TGTGCTAGTGTCCCGACAGAGGCCCTTTTCTATGGCTACACCTTC. Its protein is CASVPTEALFYGYTF. The J gene is TRBJ1-2, the V gene TRBV12-5, with a tentative D call TRBD1 (5 bases). With 7 bases removed from V and 4 bases from J, the gap between germline ends came to 19 bases. CDR3 length: 15 amino acids. The germline V gene encodes CDR1 LGHNT and CDR2 FRNRAP.

There are a few counts of this clone. The gene calls are TRBV28 and TRBJ2-2; D call uncertain. CDR3 length: 13 amino acids. Trimming removed 3 bases at V and 6 bases at J, with 8 bases between. From germline, CDR1 is MDHEN and CDR2 SYDVKM. The CDR3 DNA sequence: TGTGCCAGCAGTTTTAGCTGGGCCGGGGAGCTGTTTTTT. Its protein product is CASSFSWAGELFF.

The chain combines TRBV2 with TRBJ1-2, with unresolved D. The CDR3 sequence is 16 residues long. The germline V and J ends were trimmed by 3 bases and 8 bases, with 22 bases remaining between them. Germline V gene lookup returns CDR1 SNHLY and CDR2 FYNNEI. CDR3 coding DNA: TGTGCCAGCAGTGAGCGGTTCTCTCTCCTTACTAGAGGCTACACCTTC. Translation gives CASSERFSLLTRGYTF.

The genes are TRBV30 and TRBJ2-1, with TRBD1 matching 7 bases. Germline V gene sequence: CDR1 GTSNPN, CDR2 SVGIG (reference sequence). The CDR3 length is 15 residues. V dropped 2 bases and J dropped 1; count of bases not matched to a gene: 5. CDR3 sequence (DNA): TGTGCCTGGAGTCCCGGGACAGCATCCTACAATGAGCAGTTCTTC. It yields the protein CAWSPGTASYNEQFF.

The rearrangement uses TRBV5-1 and TRBJ2-7; 10 bases align to TRBD2. With 4 bases clipped from V and 3 bases from J, the junction kept 7 bases outside the gene matches. The CDR3 is made up of 15 amino acids. Germline CDR1 is SGHRS and CDR2 is YFSETQ. The CDR3 protein is CASSPRTSGRYEQYF. CDR3 DNA: TGCGCCAGCAGCCCACGGACTAGCGGACGCTACGAGCAGTACTTC.

The chain recombines TRBV5-6 with TRBJ2-5; a possible D gene is TRBD1 (6 bases). The ends were cut back, 1 base at V and 4 bases at J, with 11 bases in the middle. Germline V gene data show CDR1 as SGHDT and CDR2 as YYEEEE. The CDR3 runs to 14 residues. The CDR3 coding sequence is TGTGCCAGCAGCTTGTACGGGACAATAGAGACCCAGTACTTC. Translating gives CASSLYGTIETQYF.

The chain employs TRBV25-1 and TRBJ1-2; unclear D gene. Trimming left V 4 bases short and J 2 bases short, with 14 bases between. Germline V CDR1 and CDR2: MGHDK, SYGVNS. The CDR3 loop spans 15 amino acids. DNA of the CDR3: TGTGCCAGCAGTGGGGGAGGACGGGCCAACTATGGCTACACCTTC. The encoded protein is CASSGGGRANYGYTF.